A selection of T cell receptor beta chains follows, all from one sample in a study of blood T cell repertoires in COVID-19. Produced via immunoSEQ multiplex PCR; TCRdb's table is partial and in-frame only. Altogether roughly 80,000 clones are present, about 88% being singletons, with the ten largest covering around 3%. The material sequenced was peripheral blood. Receptors originate from a woman of 80 years or more with acute or convalescent COVID-19. CDR3s include the opening cysteine and the closing phenylalanine or tryptophan. The order of the fields is clone size, D gene, V gene, J gene, CDR3 protein, CDR3 DNA. The D gene is left open where the match is weak. Rows give clone size only sometimes, using once, few, many, or a class for an expanded clone.

clone size: .; D gene: TRBD1; V gene: TRBV28; J gene: TRBJ1-2; CDR3 protein: CASSLTGVNYGYTF; CDR3 DNA: TGTGCCAGCAGTTTGACAGGGGTTAACTATGGCTACACCTTC
clone size: .; D gene: .; V gene: TRBV23-1; J gene: TRBJ1-1; CDR3 protein: CASSWGEVVQAFF; CDR3 DNA: TGCGCCAGCAGCTGGGGCGAGGTAGTACAGGCTTTCTTT
clone size: .; D gene: .; V gene: TRBV28; J gene: TRBJ1-1; CDR3 protein: CASSYIRGLPQGAFF; CDR3 DNA: TGTGCCAGCAGTTACATCCGTGGGCTCCCCCAAGGAGCTTTCTTT
clone size: .; D gene: TRBD1; V gene: TRBV28; J gene: TRBJ2-7; CDR3 protein: CASSLGTGEQYF; CDR3 DNA: TGTGCCAGCAGCCTCGGGACAGGCGAGCAGTACTTC
clone size: .; D gene: .; V gene: TRBV2; J gene: TRBJ1-1; CDR3 protein: CASSPLTENTEAFF; CDR3 DNA: TGTGCCAGCAGTCCCTTGACTGAGAACACTGAAGCTTTCTTT
clone size: .; D gene: .; V gene: TRBV19; J gene: TRBJ1-5; CDR3 protein: CATVGAGRHQPQHF; CDR3 DNA: TGTGCCACGGTTGGGGCAGGGAGGCATCAGCCCCAGCATTTT
clone size: .; D gene: .; V gene: TRBV5-4; J gene: TRBJ1-1; CDR3 protein: CASSQAERGGTEAFF; CDR3 DNA: TGTGCCAGCAGCCAAGCCGAACGGGGGGGCACTGAAGCTTTCTTT
clone size: .; D gene: .; V gene: TRBV27; J gene: TRBJ2-1; CDR3 protein: CASSLSVSGEQFF; CDR3 DNA: TGTGCCAGCAGTTTATCGGTTTCAGGTGAGCAGTTCTTC
clone size: .; D gene: .; V gene: TRBV5-4; J gene: TRBJ1-2; CDR3 protein: CASSPYRGDNYGYTF; CDR3 DNA: TGTGCCAGCAGTCCCTACCGGGGAGACAACTATGGCTACACCTTC
clone size: .; D gene: .; V gene: TRBV5-5; J gene: TRBJ2-7; CDR3 protein: CASSLVLSEGYEQYF; CDR3 DNA: TGTGCCAGCAGCTTGGTTCTTAGCGAGGGCTACGAGCAGTACTTC
clone size: .; D gene: .; V gene: TRBV3-1/TRBV3-2; J gene: TRBJ2-4; CDR3 protein: CASSLYQRGLLAKNIQYF; CDR3 DNA: TGTGCCAGCAGCTTATATCAACGGGGACTTTTAGCCAAAAACATTCAGTACTTC
clone size: .; D gene: TRBD2; V gene: TRBV5-1; J gene: TRBJ2-3; CDR3 protein: CASSPFSGRAPSTDTQYF; CDR3 DNA: TGCGCCAGCAGCCCTTTTAGCGGGAGGGCCCCTAGCACAGATACGCAGTATTTT
clone size: .; D gene: .; V gene: TRBV5-1; J gene: TRBJ1-1; CDR3 protein: CASSSQGLTEAFF; CDR3 DNA: TGCGCCAGCAGCTCCCAGGGACTCACTGAAGCTTTCTTT
clone size: .; D gene: TRBD2; V gene: TRBV9; J gene: TRBJ2-3; CDR3 protein: CASSVVPSGGTDTQYF; CDR3 DNA: TGTGCCAGCAGCGTAGTACCTAGCGGGGGTACAGATACGCAGTATTTT
clone size: .; D gene: .; V gene: TRBV13; J gene: TRBJ1-1; CDR3 protein: CASRPNSPTEAFF; CDR3 DNA: TGTGCCAGCAGACCAAATAGTCCCACTGAAGCTTTCTTT
clone size: .; D gene: TRBD1; V gene: TRBV24-1; J gene: TRBJ2-1; CDR3 protein: CATSRDRAPNYNEQFF; CDR3 DNA: TGTGCCACCAGTCGGGACAGGGCCCCGAACTACAATGAGCAGTTCTTC
clone size: .; D gene: .; V gene: TRBV11-2; J gene: TRBJ2-5; CDR3 protein: CASSLDNGGETQYF; CDR3 DNA: TGTGCCAGCAGCTTAGACAACGGTGGAGAGACCCAGTACTTC
clone size: once; D gene: .; V gene: TRBV19; J gene: TRBJ2-5; CDR3 protein: CASSKTGTQETQYF; CDR3 DNA: TGTGCCAGTAGTAAAACAGGAACCCAAGAGACCCAGTACTTC
clone size: once; D gene: TRBD1; V gene: TRBV12-3/TRBV12-4; J gene: TRBJ1-1; CDR3 protein: CASSRDRVSEAFF; CDR3 DNA: TGTGCCAGCAGCCGGGACAGGGTTTCCGAAGCTTTCTTT
clone size: .; D gene: TRBD2; V gene: TRBV7-3; J gene: TRBJ2-7; CDR3 protein: CASGLAGGDEQYF; CDR3 DNA: TGTGCCTCGGGACTAGCGGGAGGGGACGAGCAGTACTTC
clone size: .; D gene: .; V gene: TRBV12-5; J gene: TRBJ1-5; CDR3 protein: CASGDPPGSGSNQPQHF; CDR3 DNA: TGTGCTAGTGGCGATCCCCCCGGGTCAGGGAGCAATCAGCCCCAGCATTTT
clone size: once; D gene: .; V gene: TRBV6-6; J gene: TRBJ2-7; CDR3 protein: CASRGGSGASYEQYF; CDR3 DNA: TGTGCCAGCAGGGGGGGAAGCGGAGCCTCCTACGAGCAGTACTTC
clone size: .; D gene: .; V gene: TRBV27; J gene: TRBJ1-3; CDR3 protein: CASNVFRSSGEENTIYF; CDR3 DNA: TGTGCCAGCAACGTGTTTCGAAGTTCGGGAGAAGAAAACACCATATATTTT
clone size: .; D gene: TRBD1; V gene: TRBV27; J gene: TRBJ1-1; CDR3 protein: CASSRWQGAVDTEAFF; CDR3 DNA: TGTGCCAGCAGTCGTTGGCAGGGGGCCGTGGACACTGAAGCTTTCTTT
clone size: .; D gene: .; V gene: TRBV7-2; J gene: TRBJ1-6; CDR3 protein: CASSSSRGANSSPLHF; CDR3 DNA: TGTGCCAGCAGCTCCTCCCGGGGGGCTAATAGTTCACCCCTCCACTTT
clone size: once; D gene: .; V gene: TRBV18; J gene: TRBJ2-7; CDR3 protein: CASSPRRGLYEQYF; CDR3 DNA: TGTGCCAGCTCACCACGCAGAGGCCTTTACGAGCAGTACTTC
clone size: .; D gene: TRBD1; V gene: TRBV14; J gene: TRBJ2-1; CDR3 protein: CASSARQGSSQYNEQFF; CDR3 DNA: TGTGCCAGCAGCGCTAGACAGGGCTCCTCGCAGTACAATGAGCAGTTCTTC
clone size: .; D gene: .; V gene: TRBV5-1; J gene: TRBJ2-7; CDR3 protein: CASSLAEEYF; CDR3 DNA: TGCGCCAGCAGCTTGGCGGAGGAGTACTTC
clone size: .; D gene: .; V gene: TRBV7-9; J gene: TRBJ2-1; CDR3 protein: CASSPDSWTLNEQFF; CDR3 DNA: TGTGCCAGCAGCCCGGACTCTTGGACCCTCAATGAGCAGTTCTTC